The rows below give T cell receptor beta chains drawn from one sample of a study of PD-1 blockade in mismatch repair-deficient tumors. Profiled with immunoSEQ multiplex PCR; TCRdb holds only in-frame clones, not every one. The sample holds under 150,000 clones, almost 90% seen once. The sample was peripheral blood, taken approximately 70 weeks after starting pembrolizumab. All receptors come from an adult with mismatch repair-deficient cancer. Both conserved end residues are part of each CDR3. The order of the fields is J gene, V gene, D gene, clone size, CDR3 DNA, CDR3 protein. D genes are given only for firm matches. Only some rows state a clone size, as once, few, many or a class for expanded clones.

j_call: TRBJ2-4
v_call: TRBV4-3
d_call: TRBD1
clone_size: NA
cdr3_nt: TGCGCCAGCAGCCACCTGGGACAGGGAAACATTCAGTACTTC
cdr3_aa: CASSHLGQGNIQYF

j_call: TRBJ1-4
v_call: TRBV6-5
d_call: NA
clone_size: few
cdr3_nt: TGTGCCAGCAGTTATTCCACCGGGACACTTGGGGAAAAACTGTTTTTT
cdr3_aa: CASSYSTGTLGEKLFF

j_call: TRBJ2-1
v_call: TRBV6-4
d_call: TRBD2
clone_size: NA
cdr3_nt: TGTGCCAGCCCGGACACTAGCGGCAATGAGCAGTTCTTC
cdr3_aa: CASPDTSGNEQFF

j_call: TRBJ2-5
v_call: TRBV4-3
d_call: NA
clone_size: NA
cdr3_nt: TGCGCCAGCAGCCAAACCCGGGAGACCCAGTACTTC
cdr3_aa: CASSQTRETQYF

j_call: TRBJ1-5
v_call: TRBV6-4
d_call: NA
clone_size: NA
cdr3_nt: TGTGCCAGCAGTGAGACAGCTAATCAGCCCCAGCATTTT
cdr3_aa: CASSETANQPQHF

j_call: TRBJ1-1
v_call: TRBV19
d_call: NA
clone_size: NA
cdr3_nt: TGTGCCAGTAGTCCCCAGGATTTCACTGAAGCTTTCTTT
cdr3_aa: CASSPQDFTEAFF

j_call: TRBJ1-5
v_call: TRBV19
d_call: NA
clone_size: NA
cdr3_nt: TGTGCCAGTAGTATAGACAGTAACCTCAATCAGCCCCAGCATTTT
cdr3_aa: CASSIDSNLNQPQHF

j_call: TRBJ1-2
v_call: TRBV29-1
d_call: NA
clone_size: NA
cdr3_nt: TGCAGCGTTGAAGCGGTGGAGGGCTACACCTTC
cdr3_aa: CSVEAVEGYTF

j_call: TRBJ2-7
v_call: TRBV27
d_call: TRBD2
clone_size: few
cdr3_nt: TGTGCCAGCAGTTTAAGGACTAGCTACGAGCAGTACTTC
cdr3_aa: CASSLRTSYEQYF

j_call: TRBJ2-7
v_call: TRBV4-2
d_call: TRBD1
clone_size: NA
cdr3_nt: TGTGCCAGCAGCCATACCGGGACAGGGACCTACGAGCAGTACTTC
cdr3_aa: CASSHTGTGTYEQYF

j_call: TRBJ2-1
v_call: TRBV5-6
d_call: NA
clone_size: NA
cdr3_nt: TGTGCCAGCAGCGAGGGCCTCTACAATGAGCAGTTCTTC
cdr3_aa: CASSEGLYNEQFF

j_call: TRBJ2-1
v_call: TRBV5-4
d_call: TRBD2
clone_size: once
cdr3_nt: TGTGCCAGCAGCCCGGGACTAGCGGGGAGCGGGGTTCGGGGTGAGCAGTTCTTC
cdr3_aa: CASSPGLAGSGVRGEQFF

j_call: TRBJ2-7
v_call: TRBV29-1
d_call: TRBD1
clone_size: NA
cdr3_nt: TGCAGCGCGACAGGGGGGAGCTCCTACGAGCAGTACTTC
cdr3_aa: CSATGGSSYEQYF

j_call: TRBJ1-1
v_call: TRBV5-5
d_call: NA
clone_size: NA
cdr3_nt: TGTGCCAGCAGCTTGTGGGAGAACACTGAAGCTTTCTTT
cdr3_aa: CASSLWENTEAFF

j_call: TRBJ1-5
v_call: TRBV10-2
d_call: TRBD1
clone_size: NA
cdr3_nt: TGCGCCAGCGGACAGGGTAGCAATCAGCCCCAGCATTTT
cdr3_aa: CASGQGSNQPQHF

j_call: TRBJ2-7
v_call: TRBV19
d_call: TRBD2
clone_size: NA
cdr3_nt: TGTGCCAGTAGTATAACCTCCGGGACTAGCTACGAGCAGTACTTC
cdr3_aa: CASSITSGTSYEQYF

j_call: TRBJ2-3
v_call: TRBV30
d_call: TRBD2
clone_size: NA
cdr3_nt: TGTGCCTGGAGTGTCCCCCTAATACTAGCGGGAGGGCCAGGAGATACGCAGTATTTT
cdr3_aa: CAWSVPLILAGGPGDTQYF

j_call: TRBJ1-5
v_call: TRBV10-2
d_call: TRBD1
clone_size: few
cdr3_nt: TGCGCCAGCAGTGGACAGGGAGGGGATCAGCCCCAGCATTTT
cdr3_aa: CASSGQGGDQPQHF

j_call: TRBJ2-1
v_call: TRBV4-3
d_call: NA
clone_size: NA
cdr3_nt: TGCGCCAGCAGCCAGAAGTCGACTAGTTATGAGCAGTTCTTC
cdr3_aa: CASSQKSTSYEQFF

j_call: TRBJ1-2
v_call: TRBV25-1
d_call: NA
clone_size: NA
cdr3_nt: TGTGCCAGCAGTGAAACAGGGTGGACCTCTCGTGGCTACACCTTC
cdr3_aa: CASSETGWTSRGYTF

j_call: TRBJ2-7
v_call: TRBV19
d_call: TRBD1
clone_size: NA
cdr3_nt: TGTGCCAGTAGTACATCCCACAGGGGTCCCTACGAGCAGTACTTC
cdr3_aa: CASSTSHRGPYEQYF

j_call: TRBJ2-1
v_call: TRBV13
d_call: TRBD2
clone_size: NA
cdr3_nt: TGTGCCAGCAGCTCAAGGGAGGGGTACGATGAGCAGTTCTTC
cdr3_aa: CASSSREGYDEQFF